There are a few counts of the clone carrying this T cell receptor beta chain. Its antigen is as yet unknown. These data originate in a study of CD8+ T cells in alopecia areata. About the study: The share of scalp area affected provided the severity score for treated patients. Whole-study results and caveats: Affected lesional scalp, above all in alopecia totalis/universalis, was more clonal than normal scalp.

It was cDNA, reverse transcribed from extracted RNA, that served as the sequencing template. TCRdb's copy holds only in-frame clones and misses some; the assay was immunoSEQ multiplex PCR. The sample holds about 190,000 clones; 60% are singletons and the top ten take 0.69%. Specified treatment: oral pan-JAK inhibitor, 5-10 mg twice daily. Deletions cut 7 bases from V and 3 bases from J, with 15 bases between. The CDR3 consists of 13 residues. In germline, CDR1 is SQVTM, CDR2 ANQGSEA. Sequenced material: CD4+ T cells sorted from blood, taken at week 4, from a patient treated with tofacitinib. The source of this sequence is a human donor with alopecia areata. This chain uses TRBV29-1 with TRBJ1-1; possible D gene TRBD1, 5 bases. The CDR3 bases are TGCAGCGCTGGATCGAGGGGTGACACTGAAGCTTTCTTT. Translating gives CSAGSRGDTEAFF.